A single sample is the source of the 28 T cell receptor beta chains below, sequenced in a study of cytomegalovirus exposure and HLA in healthy donors. PCR primers comprised 60 Vbeta and 13 Jbeta primers. Assay used: immunoSEQ multiplex PCR; TCRdb lists only in-frame clones, some missing. This sample has roughly 180,000 clones, with 70% to 80% found just once. The sample was PBMCs. These receptors came from a man aged 25-45 years in good health and CMV-seronegative.

V is TRBV6-6 and J is TRBJ2-7; 8 nucleotides line up with TRBD1. J was trimmed by 3 bases and V by 1 base; bases with no gene match: 5. Germline V gives CDR1 MNHNY, CDR2 SVGAGI (reference sequence). The CDR3 is 15 residues long. The CDR3 DNA reads TGTGCCAGCAGTTACTTGACAGGGGAAGTCTACGAGCAGTACTTC. Protein sequence: CASSYLTGEVYEQYF.

This clone was detected a few times. The V and J genes are TRBV6-5 and TRBJ2-7; D is perhaps TRBD2 (5 bases). This CDR3 has 15 amino acids. Trimming removed 5 bases at V and 0 bases at J, with 14 bases between. CDR1 MNHEY and CDR2 SVGAGI come from the germline V gene. The CDR3 DNA follows: TGTGCCAGCAGTCCCCCGGGGATTCGCTCCTACGAGCAGTACTTC. Translation gives CASSPPGIRSYEQYF.

The chain links TRBV9 to TRBJ2-3; possibly TRBD1 for D (5 bases). Germline values: CDR1 SGDLS, CDR2 YYNGEE. V was trimmed by 0 bases and J by 2 bases, leaving 16 bases between them. The CDR3 length is 17 residues. This chain's CDR3 is CASSVVEGVDLTDTQYF. The CDR3 DNA follows: TGTGCCAGCAGCGTAGTTGAAGGGGTCGACCTCACAGATACGCAGTATTTT.

V and J are TRBV10-3 and TRBJ2-3; 9 bases map to TRBD1. The germline V gene has CDR1 ENHRY and CDR2 SYGVKD. The V gene end was trimmed by 1 base and the J gene end by 2 bases; junction bases not matched to a gene: 13. This CDR3 contains 19 residues. The chain's CDR3 is CAISELDRGRVNNTDTQYF. In nucleotides, the CDR3 is TGTGCCATCAGTGAGTTGGACAGGGGCCGCGTAAACAACACAGATACGCAGTATTTT.

The rearrangement links TRBV28 to TRBJ2-2; 9 bases line up with TRBD1. This CDR3 comprises 15 residues. Germline-derived CDR1 and CDR2 are MDHEN and SYDVKM. The trim removed 5 bases at V and 6 bases at J, leaving 7 bases unmatched. The CDR3 bases are TGTGCCAGCAGTCCTACAGGGGGCTTGTCCGGGGAGCTGTTTTTT. Residues: CASSPTGGLSGELFF. The full variable domain, with the rest looked up from reference TRBV28 and TRBJ2-2, is DVKVTQSSRYLVKRTGEKVFLECVQDMDHENMFWYRQDPGLGLRLIYFSYDVKMKEKGDIPEGYSVSREKKERFSLILESASTNQTSMYLCASSPTGGLSGELFFGEGSRLTVL.

The V gene is TRBV25-1, the J gene TRBJ2-5; 11 bases match TRBD1. Matching the DNA end better, TRBJ2-7 makes the J call doubtful. CDR1 is MGHDK and CDR2 is SYGVNS in the germline V gene. The CDR3 has 14 residues. The CDR3 nucleotides read TGTGCCAGCAGTGTGGGGACAGGGGGCTACGAGCAGTACTTC. Encoded protein: CASSVGTGGYEQYF.

This clone has just a few counts. The chain links TRBV2 to TRBJ2-6, with D possibly being TRBD1 (5 bases). Per the germline V gene, CDR1 is SNHLY and CDR2 is FYNNEI. V dropped 9 bases and J dropped 0 bases, with 15 bases sitting between them. There are 16 residues in the CDR3. This chain's CDR3 is CARNQGYSSGANVLTF. In nucleotides, the CDR3 is TGTGCCAGGAATCAGGGCTATAGCTCTGGGGCCAACGTCCTGACTTTC.

V gene TRBV28 combines with J gene TRBJ1-3; a weak D match, TRBD1 (5 bases). The V and J ends lost 5 bases and 11 bases respectively, with 10 bases between them. This CDR3 spans 11 amino acids. The germline CDR1 and CDR2 sequences are MDHEN and SYDVKM. The DNA of the CDR3 is TGTGCCAGCAGTCCAGGGAATCCCATATATTTT. Its translation: CASSPGNPIYF.

The genes are TRBV20-1 and TRBJ2-3; no clear D gene. V was pared by 2 bases and J by 5 bases, with 5 bases between. This CDR3 is 11 amino acids long. Germline V gene sequence: CDR1 DFQATT, CDR2 SNEGSKA (reference sequence). CDR3: CSARSLDTQYF. The CDR3 DNA is TGCAGTGCTAGATCTTTAGATACGCAGTATTTT.

The chain has TRBV5-6 and TRBJ2-7; D might be TRBD1 (5 bases). V was pared by 3 bases and J by 2 bases, with 18 bases between. In germline, CDR1 is SGHDT, CDR2 YYEEEE. This CDR3 region has 16 residues. In DNA form, the CDR3 reads TGTGCCAGCAGCTACGATTGGGGCAGCTCGGCCTACGAGCAGTACTTC. Translating gives CASSYDWGSSAYEQYF.

The rearrangement uses TRBV14 and TRBJ2-7, with TRBD1 identical over 7 bases. V lost 5 bases and J lost 12; bases outside the gene matches: 16. The CDR3 is made up of 14 amino acids. Germline V gene data show CDR1 as SGHDN and CDR2 as FVKESK. CDR3 sequence: CASSTGTAAARRYF. CDR3 nucleotide sequence: TGTGCCAGCAGCACCGGGACAGCGGCGGCTAGGAGGTACTTC.

This chain uses TRBV25-1 with TRBJ2-7, with 9 bases fitting TRBD1. Germline assignment: CDR1 MGHDK and CDR2 SYGVNS. This CDR3 is built from 17 residues. V lost 4 bases and J lost 2; bases outside the gene matches: 12. The CDR3 region is CASSAASGTGNPYEQYF. The CDR3 DNA is TGTGCCAGCAGTGCAGCTTCCGGGACAGGGAATCCCTACGAGCAGTACTTC.

This clone was found a few times. The CDR3 spells CASSYSGQGAGGYTF. The CDR3 nucleotides are TGTGCCAGCAGTTACTCGGGACAGGGGGCGGGTGGCTACACCTTC. The chain links TRBV6-5 to TRBJ1-2, with 12 nucleotides matching TRBD1. CDR1 is MNHEY, CDR2 SVGAGI, per germline. This CDR3 comprises 15 residues. J was trimmed by 7 bases and V by 0 bases; bases with no gene match: 3.

The sample holds one count of this clone. The chain joins TRBV5-6 to TRBJ1-5; tentative D call: TRBD1 (5 bases). CDR1 is SGHDT and CDR2 is YYEEEE in the germline V gene. There are 15 residues in the CDR3. V shed 1 base and J shed 2 bases, with 10 bases lying between them. The CDR3 DNA sequence: TGTGCCAGCAGCTTGCGCCAGGGTGGCAATCAGCCCCAGCATTTT. It codes for CASSLRQGGNQPQHF. The variable domain in full, with the rest retrieved from reference TRBV5-6 and TRBJ1-5, is DAGVTQSPTHLIKTRGQQVTLRCSPKSGHDTVSWYQQALGQGPQFIFQYYEEEERQRGNFPDRFSGHQFPNYSSELNVNALLLGDSALYLCASSLRQGGNQPQHFGDGTRLSIL.

This rearrangement joins TRBV5-1 to TRBJ2-3; 10 nucleotides align to TRBD2. This CDR3 has 17 amino acids. The germline gives CDR1 SGHRS, CDR2 YFSETQ. J gave up 0 bases and V 0 bases, and 4 bases lay outside the gene matches. The CDR3 sequence: CASSLALAGISTDTQYF. CDR3 in DNA: TGCGCCAGCAGCTTGGCACTAGCGGGGATTAGCACAGATACGCAGTATTTT.

This chain uses TRBV7-6 with TRBJ2-7, with 7 positions matching TRBD2. The CDR3 contains 16 residues. Losses at the gene ends were 1 base for V and 5 bases for J; bases not matched to a gene: 11. Germline CDR1 is SGHVS and CDR2 is FNYEAQ. The CDR3 protein is CASSLGAGVFSNEQYF. In nucleotides, the CDR3 is TGTGCCAGCAGCTTAGGGGCGGGAGTCTTTTCCAACGAGCAGTACTTC.

The rearrangement links TRBV28 to TRBJ1-5; TRBD1 is a possible D gene (6 bases). There are 14 residues in the CDR3. The germline V gene encodes CDR1 MDHEN and CDR2 SYDVKM. V lost 1 base, J lost 6 bases, and 10 bases lay in between. The CDR3: CASSLLRDIQPQHF. CDR3 in DNA: TGTGCCAGCAGTTTATTAAGGGACATTCAGCCCCAGCATTTT.

This rearrangement joins TRBV7-3 to TRBJ2-3; TRBD2 agrees at 10 bases. V gave up 3 bases and J gave up 7 bases; unmatched junction bases: 10. Germline V gene lookup returns CDR1 SGHTA and CDR2 FQGTGA. The CDR3 is 16 amino acids. CDR3 in DNA: TGTGCCAGCAGCTTCGGCCCTAGCGGGGGCTCGTATACGCAGTATTTT. Its protein is CASSFGPSGGSYTQYF.

A word on this clone: The sample contains more than one DNA sequence encoding this CDR3. The chain employs TRBV9 and TRBJ2-5; TRBD2 matches 8 bases. Trimming took 2 bases from V and 4 from J; bases not matched to a gene: 4. CDR1 is SGDLS and CDR2 is YYNGEE in the germline V gene. The length of the CDR3 is 14 residues. CDR3 loop: CASSVGGEGETQYF. The DNA for the CDR3 is TGTGCCAGCAGCGTCGGGGGGGAGGGAGAGACCCAGTACTTC.

The chain recombines TRBV30 with TRBJ1-4; D might be TRBD1 (5 bases). Germline V lookup: CDR1 GTSNPN, CDR2 SVGIG (reference sequence). The CDR3 loop spans 16 amino acids. V was cut by 5 bases and J by 0 bases, with 16 bases left in between. CDR3 sequence (DNA): TGTGCCTGGGGGGAAATAGACAGCCCAACTAATGAAAAACTGTTTTTT. Translation: CAWGEIDSPTNEKLFF.

This clone is a singleton in its sample. This chain joins TRBV6-6 and TRBJ2-1; 9 bases map to TRBD1. Germline-derived CDR1 and CDR2 are MNHNY and SVGAGI (reference sequence). The CDR3 sequence is 14 residues long. The junction had 3 bases not matched to a gene; V was cut back by 5 bases and J by 4 bases. As DNA, the CDR3 is TGTGCCAGCAGTGACAGGGGGTTATACAATGAGCAGTTCTTC. Amino acids: CASSDRGLYNEQFF.

This clone was seen just once. This sequence joins TRBV7-6 and TRBJ2-7, with 10 bases that match TRBD2. Germline loops: CDR1 SGHVS, CDR2 FNYEAQ. V lost 5 bases, J lost 6 bases, and 4 bases stayed unmatched. This CDR3 comprises 13 residues. This chain's CDR3 is CASSRTSGREQYF. DNA of the CDR3: TGTGCCAGCAGCCGGACTAGCGGTCGCGAGCAGTACTTC.

V is TRBV28 and J is TRBJ2-7, with 12 positions matching TRBD2. The V and J ends lost 10 bases and 6 bases, in that order; junction bases with no gene match: 4. The CDR3 sequence is 12 residues long. Germline V gene lookup returns CDR1 MDHEN and CDR2 SYDVKM. The CDR3 here is CATGLAGIEQYF. CDR3 coding DNA: TGTGCCACCGGACTAGCGGGGATCGAGCAGTACTTC.

The chain couples TRBV30 to TRBJ1-6, with a possible D match to TRBD1 (5 bases). This CDR3 is 13 amino acids long. Germline CDR1 is GTSNPN and CDR2 is SVGIG (reference sequence). V shed 1 base and J shed 6 bases, with 7 bases lying between them. The CDR3 is CAWSGQTNSPLHF. The CDR3 DNA sequence: TGTGCCTGGAGTGGACAGACTAATTCACCCCTCCACTTT. Drawing the rest from reference TRBV30 and TRBJ1-6, the complete variable domain is SQTIHQWPATLVQPVGSPLSLECTVEGTSNPNLYWYRQAAGRGLQLLFYSVGIGQISSEVPQNLSASRPQDRQFILSSKKLLLSDSGFYLCAWSGQTNSPLHFGNGTRLTVT.

The rearrangement uses TRBV18 and TRBJ2-7; 8 bases agree with TRBD1. The V and J ends lost 3 bases and 3 bases, in that order; junction bases with no gene match: 1. Germline CDR1 reads KGHSH; CDR2 reads LQKENI. The CDR3 contains 13 residues. DNA of the CDR3: TGTGCCAGCTCACCCGGGACAGGCTACGAGCAGTACTTC. Translation: CASSPGTGYEQYF.

The chain uses TRBV10-3 and TRBJ1-1, with D possibly being TRBD1 (6 bases). V gave up 7 bases and J gave up 6 bases, with 12 bases separating them. Germline V lookup: CDR1 ENHRY, CDR2 SYGVKD. The CDR3 contains 12 residues. The CDR3 nucleotides are TGTGCCATCAAAGAACAGGGACCTGAAGCTTTCTTT. This translates into CAIKEQGPEAFF.

The chain is built from TRBV11-1 and TRBJ2-1, with 7 bases that match TRBD1. CDR1 SGHAT and CDR2 FQDESV come from the germline V gene (reference sequence). There are 13 residues in the CDR3. J gave up 5 bases and V 4 bases, and 2 bases lay outside the gene matches. The CDR3 sequence: CASSSGTDNEQFF. CDR3 coding DNA: TGTGCCAGCAGCTCCGGGACAGACAATGAGCAGTTCTTC.

The chain carries TRBV19 and TRBJ1-1; 7 bases are a match to TRBD1. Germline-derived CDR1 and CDR2 are LNHDA and SQIVND (reference sequence). Trimming cost V 3 bases and J 10 bases; bases outside gene matches: 14. The CDR3 totals 15 residues. The DNA for the CDR3 is TGTGCCAGTAGTATGGGGGGTCCTTACAGGGGAGGAGCTTTCTTT. This codes for CASSMGGPYRGGAFF.